This TCR beta chain was recovered during a study of post-analysis software for immune sequencing data (dated by TCRdb to the mid-2010s). Describing the broader study: The recorded disease courses included relapsing-remitting, secondary progressive and progressive-relapsing multiple sclerosis, and some patients had no subtype annotation. Patient repertoires were compared against over ten previously published healthy control repertoires from donors aged about 6 to 27 years. A subset of samples was prepared in parallel using single-end sample barcoding, then pooled and co-amplified after Illumina adapter ligation. The paper's findings and limits, for the study overall: Strong co-clustering of samples prepared in the same batch was shown by direct clustering with F measure, prompting a batch-effect correction. Roughly 5 TRBV segments, including TRBV5-6, TRBV5-1 and TRBV20-1, were significantly more frequent in patients than controls. Multiple sclerosis patients had significantly lower normalized Chao1 diversity than controls, a result that suggests substantial peripheral T-cell clonal expansion. The multiple sclerosis patient group was slightly younger than the control group.

To demonstrate the VDJtools post-analysis software, the study profiled TCR beta repertoires from the peripheral blood of 10 to 15 young patients with multiple sclerosis. Multiple sclerosis patients were children and adolescents aged roughly 6 to 17 years. CDR1 and CDR2 (LNHNV, YYDKDF) derive from the germline V gene (reference sequence). From the cysteine up to the phenylalanine, the CDR3 has a length of 15 residues. Only the CDR3 portion is preserved as DNA: 45 bases, with reading frame beginning at the first base. For this chain, trimming is 5 bases at the V end and 4 bases at the J end, and the number of junction bases without a gene match is 4. The protocol used for the library was PCR. TCRdb records Illumina HiSeq 2500 as the sequencer. To reduce PCR and sequencing biases, unique molecular identifiers were incorporated into the TCR beta cDNA libraries. About 500,000 cDNA molecules were obtained per 1 to 10 million input T cells, so each molecule approximated one T cell. Patient libraries were prepared and sequenced with the same protocol used for the earlier healthy control dataset. Samples belonging to the same batch were prepared together, multiplexed and sequenced on a shared HiSeq lane. In the source study's methods: MIGEC was used to process the raw barcoded reads, and molecular identifier groups with only a single read were discarded before consensus assembly and CDR3 extraction. VDJtools was used for post-analysis of the clonotype tables, and diversity was normalized by down-sampling every dataset to the size of the smallest sample. To correct batch-related cross-sample contamination, repertoire overlap clustering matched CDR3 amino acid sequences but not nucleotide sequences. TCRdb's own reprocessing of the public reads used fastp at Q25 and MiXCR and kept productive beta chains. Each record represents a unique CDR3 protein, reported with the most common genes and DNA among its rows. The V and J calls and clone size are TCRdb's, not the authors'. This sample has roughly 800,000 distinct CDR3 sequences in its table, and around 45% of those were observed once. Jointly, the top ten make up approximately 4.4% of the sample.

About this clonotype itself: The antigen it recognizes is unknown. Nothing much larger sits one base from this clone, and base qualities are not available.

This receptor was identified in a girl under 18 with multiple sclerosis. This chain is built from TRBV15 and TRBJ2-5; TRBD2 matches 13 bases in the middle. Material: blood. The CDR3 corresponds to CATSSRTSGRETQYF. Here is the DNA: TGTGCCACCAGCTCCCGGACTAGCGGGAGAGAGACCCAGTACTTC.